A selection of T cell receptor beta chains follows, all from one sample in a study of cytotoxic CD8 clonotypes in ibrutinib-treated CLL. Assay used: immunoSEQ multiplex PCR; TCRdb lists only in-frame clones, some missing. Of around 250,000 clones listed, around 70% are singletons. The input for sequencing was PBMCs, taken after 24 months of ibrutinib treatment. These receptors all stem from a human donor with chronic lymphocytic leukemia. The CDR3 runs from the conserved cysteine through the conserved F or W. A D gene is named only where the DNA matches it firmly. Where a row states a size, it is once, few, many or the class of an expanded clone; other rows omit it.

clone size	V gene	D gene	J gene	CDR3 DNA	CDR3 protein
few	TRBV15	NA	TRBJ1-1	TGTGCCACCGGCGGGAGGGTGAGGGGAAACACTGAAGCTTTCTTT	CATGGRVRGNTEAFF
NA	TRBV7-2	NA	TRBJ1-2	TGTGCCAGCAGCCCAGGGACGGAATATGGCTACACCTTC	CASSPGTEYGYTF
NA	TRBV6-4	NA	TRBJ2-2	TGTGCCAGCAGTACGGAGCGGGACACCGGGGAGCTGTTTTTT	CASSTERDTGELFF
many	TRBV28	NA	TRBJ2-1	TGTGCCAGCACCCCTATAGGGGCGGAGAATGAGCAGTTCTTC	CASTPIGAENEQFF
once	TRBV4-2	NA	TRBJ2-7	TGTGCCAGCAGCCAAGGAACCCCGGGCGGGTTGTACGAGCAGTACTTC	CASSQGTPGGLYEQYF
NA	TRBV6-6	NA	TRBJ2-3	TGTGCCAGCAGTTACCCAGGGACCGGTGGCACAGATACGCAGTATTTT	CASSYPGTGGTDTQYF
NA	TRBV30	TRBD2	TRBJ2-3	TGTGCCTGGAGCTCGGAGACTAGCGGGAGAAGGTCAGATACGCAGTATTTT	CAWSSETSGRRSDTQYF
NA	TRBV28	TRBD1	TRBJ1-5	TGTGCCAGCAGTGCACCGGGACAGGGTACCTTTCAGCCCCAGCATTTT	CASSAPGQGTFQPQHF
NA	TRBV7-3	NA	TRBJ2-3	TGTGCCAGCAGCTTAACCTTCAGCACAGATACGCAGTATTTT	CASSLTFSTDTQYF
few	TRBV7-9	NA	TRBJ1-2	TGTGCCAGCAGCTTCTATCAGGGCTATGGCTACACCTTC	CASSFYQGYGYTF
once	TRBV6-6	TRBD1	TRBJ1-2	TGTGCCAGCAGTCGCTCCGGGACAGGCCGCTACACCTTC	CASSRSGTGRYTF
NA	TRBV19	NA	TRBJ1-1	TGTGCCAGTAGTATCGTCGGGGCGAACACTGAAGCTTTCTTT	CASSIVGANTEAFF
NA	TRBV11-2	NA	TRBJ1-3	TGTGCCAGCAGCTCTGTTCGGACCGGAAACACCATATATTTT	CASSSVRTGNTIYF
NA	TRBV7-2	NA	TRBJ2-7	TGTGCCAGCAGCCCCCCTACCACCGGCTACGAGCAGTACTTC	CASSPPTTGYEQYF
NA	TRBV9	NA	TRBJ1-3	TGTGCCAGCAGCGACCCTTTGGGAGTCTCTGGAAACACCATATATTTT	CASSDPLGVSGNTIYF
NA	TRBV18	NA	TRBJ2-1	TGTGCCAGCTCACCAGATTCCTGGCAGTACAATGAGCAGTTCTTC	CASSPDSWQYNEQFF
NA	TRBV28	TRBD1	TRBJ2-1	TGTGCCAGCAGTTTTAGGACAGGGATCCACAGTGAGCAGTTCTTC	CASSFRTGIHSEQFF
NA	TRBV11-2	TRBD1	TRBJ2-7	TGTGCCAGCAGACTACAGGGGGCGAGGTCCTACGAGCAGTACTTC	CASRLQGARSYEQYF
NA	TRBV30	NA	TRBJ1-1	TGTGCCTGGAGTGTTCAACATGGTGAAGCTTTCTTT	CAWSVQHGEAFF
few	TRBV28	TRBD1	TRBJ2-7	TGTGCCAGCAGTGAGACAGGGGGTGTGTACGAGCAGTACTTC	CASSETGGVYEQYF
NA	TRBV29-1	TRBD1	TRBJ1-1	TGCAGCGTTGAAAGGGGGCAAGACACTGAAGCTTTCTTT	CSVERGQDTEAFF
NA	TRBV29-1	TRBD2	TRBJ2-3	TGCAGCGTCGGCGGGCTTACTAGCGGGAGCACAGATACGCAGTATTTT	CSVGGLTSGSTDTQYF
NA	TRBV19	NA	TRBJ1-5	TGTGCCAGTAGTAGGAGGATAGGGCAGTCCGGCAATCAGCCCCAGCATTTT	CASSRRIGQSGNQPQHF
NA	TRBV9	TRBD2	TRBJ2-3	TGTGCCAGCAGCCCGGGACTAGGGGGCACAGATACGCAGTATTTT	CASSPGLGGTDTQYF
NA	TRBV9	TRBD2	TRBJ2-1	TGTGCCAGCAGCGTTGGAGTGGCGGGAGGTTCCAATGAGCAGTTCTTC	CASSVGVAGGSNEQFF
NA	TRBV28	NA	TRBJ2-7	TGTGCCAGCTCCAGATCCTACGAGCAGTACTTC	CASSRSYEQYF
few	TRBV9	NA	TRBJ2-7	TGTGCCAGCAGCGCCAGACAGGAAACCTACGAGCAGTACTTC	CASSARQETYEQYF
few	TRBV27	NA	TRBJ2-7	TGTGCCAGCAGTCGGGAAACAGCCCGTTACGAGCAGTACTTC	CASSRETARYEQYF
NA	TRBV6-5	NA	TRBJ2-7	TGTGCCAGCAGTCTCAATACCGGAGACGAGCAGTACTTC	CASSLNTGDEQYF
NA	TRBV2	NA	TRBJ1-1	TGTGCCAGCAGCCCCTCGATGAACACTGAAGCTTTCTTT	CASSPSMNTEAFF
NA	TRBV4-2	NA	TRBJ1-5	TGTGCCAGCAGCCAAGATGTGGGGGTCAATCAGCCCCAGCATTTT	CASSQDVGVNQPQHF
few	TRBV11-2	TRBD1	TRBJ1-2	TGTGCCAGCAGCTGGGACAGGGGGGACTATGGCTACACCTTC	CASSWDRGDYGYTF
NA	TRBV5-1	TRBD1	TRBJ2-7	TGCGCCAGCAGCGCCGGTGGGACAGGGGCGTACGAGCAGTACTTC	CASSAGGTGAYEQYF
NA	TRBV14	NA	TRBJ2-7	TGTGCCAGCAGCCAAGTCGGCAGCAAAAACTACGAGCAGTACTTC	CASSQVGSKNYEQYF
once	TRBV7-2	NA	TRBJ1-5	TGTGCCAGCAGCGAAACAGGGCTTGGTCAGCCCCAGCATTTT	CASSETGLGQPQHF
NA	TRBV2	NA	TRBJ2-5	TGTGCCAGCAGTGAGGCGGGCGGGGAGTCGGGAGAGACCCAGTACTTC	CASSEAGGESGETQYF
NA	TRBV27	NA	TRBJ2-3	TGTGCCAGCAGTCTACAGGGACTTCTCCCAGATACGCAGTATTTT	CASSLQGLLPDTQYF
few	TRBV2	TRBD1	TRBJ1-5	TGTGCCATCGCTTCCAGGGGGGGCAATCAGCCCCAGCATTTT	CAIASRGGNQPQHF
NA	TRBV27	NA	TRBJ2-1	TGTGCCAGCAGTCCTTCTTGGTCCAGGAGTGAGCAGTTCTTC	CASSPSWSRSEQFF
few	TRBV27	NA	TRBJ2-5	TGTGCCAGCGGTGAGCAGTACCAAGAGACCCAGTACTTC	CASGEQYQETQYF
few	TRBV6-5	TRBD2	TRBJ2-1	TGTGCCAGCAGTTACTCGAGCGGGAGGGCAATCTTCTTC	CASSYSSGRAIFF
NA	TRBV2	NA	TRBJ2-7	TGTGCCAGCAGCCCAAGGAGGGACTACGAGCAGTACTTC	CASSPRRDYEQYF
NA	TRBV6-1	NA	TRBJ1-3	TGTGCCAGCAGTGAAAGTCTCATTGGGTCCGGAAACACCATATATTTT	CASSESLIGSGNTIYF
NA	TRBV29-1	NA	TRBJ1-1	TGCAGCGTGTCAGGGCTTACTGAAGCTTTCTTT	CSVSGLTEAFF
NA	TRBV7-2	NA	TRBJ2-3	TGTGCCAGCAGCGTGAAGCGGGTTACCGGAGATACGCAGTATTTT	CASSVKRVTGDTQYF
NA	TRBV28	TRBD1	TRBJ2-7	TGTGCCACCGGACAGGTCCTGAACGAGCAGTACTTC	CATGQVLNEQYF
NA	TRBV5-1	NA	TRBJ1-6	TGCGCCAGCAGCCGAGGGATCGATAATTCACCCCTCCACTTT	CASSRGIDNSPLHF
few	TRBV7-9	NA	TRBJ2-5	TGTGCCAGCAGCTTGAGTGCGGGGGCTGAGACCCAGTACTTC	CASSLSAGAETQYF
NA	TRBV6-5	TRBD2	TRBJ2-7	TGTGCCAGCAGTCCGACCCTAGCGGGGATACCCTACTTC	CASSPTLAGIPYF
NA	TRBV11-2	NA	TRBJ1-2	TGTGCCAGCAGCTTAGTTAGTGCCTATGGCTACACCTTC	CASSLVSAYGYTF
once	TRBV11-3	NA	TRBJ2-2	TGTGCCAGCAGCGGACGGAACCCCGAGCTGTTTTTT	CASSGRNPELFF
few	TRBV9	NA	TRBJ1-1	TGTGCCAGCAGCGCCCGGATGAACACTGAAGCTTTCTTT	CASSARMNTEAFF